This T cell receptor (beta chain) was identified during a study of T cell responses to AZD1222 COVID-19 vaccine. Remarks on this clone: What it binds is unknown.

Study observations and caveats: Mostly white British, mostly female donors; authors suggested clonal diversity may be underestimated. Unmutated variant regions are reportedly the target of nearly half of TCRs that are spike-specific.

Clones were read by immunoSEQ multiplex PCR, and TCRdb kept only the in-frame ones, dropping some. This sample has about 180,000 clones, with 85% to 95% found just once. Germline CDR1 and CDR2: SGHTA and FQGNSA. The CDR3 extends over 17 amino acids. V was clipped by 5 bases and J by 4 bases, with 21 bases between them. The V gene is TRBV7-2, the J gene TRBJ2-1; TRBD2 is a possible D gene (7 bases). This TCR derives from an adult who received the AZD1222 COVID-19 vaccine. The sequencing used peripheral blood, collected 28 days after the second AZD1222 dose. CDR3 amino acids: CASSTPLGAGAYNEQFF. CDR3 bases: TGTGCCAGCAGCACACCCCTGGGGGCGGGGGCTTACAATGAGCAGTTCTTC. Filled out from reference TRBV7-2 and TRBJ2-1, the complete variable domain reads GAGVSQSPSNKVTEKGKDVELRCDPISGHTALYWYRQSLGQGLEFLIYFQGNSAPDKSGLPSDRFSAERTGGSVSTLTIQRTQQEDSAVYLCASSTPLGAGAYNEQFFGPGTRLTVL.